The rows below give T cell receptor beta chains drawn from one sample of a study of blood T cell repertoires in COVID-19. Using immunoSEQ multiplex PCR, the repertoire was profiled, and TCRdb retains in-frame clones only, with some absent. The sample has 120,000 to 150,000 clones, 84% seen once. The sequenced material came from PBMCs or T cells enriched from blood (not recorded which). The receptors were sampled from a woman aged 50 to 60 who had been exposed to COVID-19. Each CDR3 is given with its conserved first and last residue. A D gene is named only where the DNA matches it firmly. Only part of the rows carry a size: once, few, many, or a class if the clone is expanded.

CDR3 protein: CASSEALLGGSNQPQHF
CDR3 DNA: TGTGCCAGCAGTGAAGCGCTTCTGGGGGGAAGCAATCAGCCCCAGCATTTT
V gene: TRBV2
clone size: few
J gene: TRBJ1-5
D gene: NA

CDR3 protein: CSVVGNPAGYEQYF
CDR3 DNA: TGCAGCGTTGTCGGGAATCCTGCCGGGTACGAGCAGTACTTC
V gene: TRBV29-1
clone size: NA
J gene: TRBJ2-7
D gene: NA

CDR3 protein: CASSLDRGQYNEQFF
CDR3 DNA: TGTGCCAGCAGTCTCGACAGGGGACAGTACAATGAGCAGTTCTTC
V gene: TRBV27
clone size: NA
J gene: TRBJ2-1
D gene: TRBD1

CDR3 protein: CASSFSGHQNTEAFF
CDR3 DNA: TGTGCCAGCAGCTTCTCGGGACACCAGAACACTGAAGCTTTCTTT
V gene: TRBV7-2
clone size: NA
J gene: TRBJ1-1
D gene: NA

CDR3 protein: CSVVTPAYTF
CDR3 DNA: TGCAGCGTTGTGACACCTGCCTACACCTTC
V gene: TRBV29-1
clone size: NA
J gene: TRBJ1-2
D gene: NA

CDR3 protein: CAWSGQGTYNEQFF
CDR3 DNA: TGTGCCTGGAGTGGACAGGGGACCTACAATGAGCAGTTCTTC
V gene: TRBV30
clone size: once
J gene: TRBJ2-1
D gene: TRBD1

CDR3 protein: CASSFRQDNSPLHF
CDR3 DNA: TGCGCCAGCAGCTTCCGACAGGATAATTCACCCCTCCACTTT
V gene: TRBV5-1
clone size: NA
J gene: TRBJ1-6
D gene: NA

CDR3 protein: CASSLAGGSTDTQYF
CDR3 DNA: TGTGCCAGCAGCTTAGCGGGGGGTAGCACAGATACGCAGTATTTT
V gene: TRBV7-2
clone size: NA
J gene: TRBJ2-3
D gene: NA

CDR3 protein: CASSLGRYQETQYF
CDR3 DNA: TGTGCCAGCAGCCTGGGGAGGTACCAAGAGACCCAGTACTTC
V gene: TRBV2
clone size: NA
J gene: TRBJ2-5
D gene: NA

CDR3 protein: CAWRGGTGAGSPLHF
CDR3 DNA: TGTGCCTGGAGAGGGGGGACAGGGGCTGGTTCACCCCTCCACTTT
V gene: TRBV30
clone size: NA
J gene: TRBJ1-6
D gene: TRBD1

CDR3 protein: CASSLAGGQFF
CDR3 DNA: TGTGCCAGCAGCTTAGCCGGGGGGCAGTTCTTC
V gene: TRBV11-2
clone size: NA
J gene: TRBJ2-1
D gene: NA

CDR3 protein: CASSRAGGGNEQFF
CDR3 DNA: TGTGCCAGCAGCCGCGCGGGGGGGGGCAATGAGCAGTTCTTC
V gene: TRBV28
clone size: many
J gene: TRBJ2-1
D gene: TRBD2

CDR3 protein: CASSPTPNEKLFF
CDR3 DNA: TGTGCCAGCAGCCCTACCCCGAATGAAAAACTGTTTTTT
V gene: TRBV5-6
clone size: NA
J gene: TRBJ1-4
D gene: NA

CDR3 protein: CASSPRGGYEQYF
CDR3 DNA: TGCGCCAGCAGCCCCCGGGGAGGCTACGAGCAGTACTTC
V gene: TRBV5-1
clone size: NA
J gene: TRBJ2-7
D gene: NA

CDR3 protein: CASSPDRRWAGNTIYF
CDR3 DNA: TGTGCCAGCAGCCCCGACAGGCGGTGGGCTGGAAACACCATATATTTT
V gene: TRBV2
clone size: NA
J gene: TRBJ1-3
D gene: NA

CDR3 protein: CATSRDLGAGAGANVLTF
CDR3 DNA: TGTGCCACCAGCAGAGATCTGGGGGCCGGAGCTGGGGCCAACGTCCTGACTTTC
V gene: TRBV15
clone size: NA
J gene: TRBJ2-6
D gene: NA

CDR3 protein: CASSLGDSSNQPQHF
CDR3 DNA: TGCGCCAGCAGCTTGGGGGACAGCTCCAATCAGCCCCAGCATTTT
V gene: TRBV5-1
clone size: NA
J gene: TRBJ1-5
D gene: TRBD1

CDR3 protein: CASSEVGVDTQYF
CDR3 DNA: TGTGCCAGCAGTGAGGTAGGGGTGGATACGCAGTATTTT
V gene: TRBV25-1
clone size: NA
J gene: TRBJ2-3
D gene: NA

CDR3 protein: CASSFPDRGYEQYF
CDR3 DNA: TGTGCCAGCAGTTTTCCGGACAGGGGTTACGAGCAGTACTTC
V gene: TRBV6-2/TRBV6-3
clone size: NA
J gene: TRBJ2-7
D gene: TRBD1

CDR3 protein: CASRGLGGDQPQHF
CDR3 DNA: TGTGCCAGCAGGGGATTAGGGGGTGATCAGCCCCAGCATTTT
V gene: TRBV27
clone size: NA
J gene: TRBJ1-5
D gene: NA

CDR3 protein: CASSYSGANNYGYTF
CDR3 DNA: TGTGCCAGCAGTTACAGCGGGGCTAATAACTATGGCTACACCTTC
V gene: TRBV6-2/TRBV6-3
clone size: NA
J gene: TRBJ1-2
D gene: NA

CDR3 protein: CASSTGTGGGEKLFF
CDR3 DNA: TGTGCCAGCAGTACGGGGACAGGGGGGGGTGAAAAACTGTTTTTT
V gene: TRBV6-5
clone size: once
J gene: TRBJ1-4
D gene: TRBD1

CDR3 protein: CASSPRGQLIGEAFF
CDR3 DNA: TGCGCCAGCAGCCCTAGGGGACAGTTGATCGGTGAAGCTTTCTTT
V gene: TRBV4-1
clone size: few
J gene: TRBJ1-1
D gene: TRBD1

CDR3 protein: CASRGDRGTSYEQYF
CDR3 DNA: TGTGCCAGCAGGGGGGACAGGGGAACCTCCTACGAGCAGTACTTC
V gene: TRBV6-5
clone size: NA
J gene: TRBJ2-7
D gene: TRBD1

CDR3 protein: CASTPTLSSGYTF
CDR3 DNA: TGTGCCAGCACCCCTACCCTCTCTAGCGGCTACACCTTC
V gene: TRBV11-2
clone size: few
J gene: TRBJ1-2
D gene: NA